This T cell receptor (beta chain) came from a study of cytomegalovirus exposure and HLA in healthy donors. About the research overall: Most donors, 81% of more than 300 genotyped, fell in the Caucasian-associated ancestry cluster.

Healthy bone marrow donors made up the cohort. Trimming stripped 1 base from V and 4 bases from J, with 11 bases between. The germline V gene encodes CDR1 SGHRS and CDR2 YFSETQ. There are 14 residues in the CDR3. The study ran its PCR with 60 Vbeta and 13 Jbeta primers. Data came from immunoSEQ multiplex PCR; TCRdb stores just in-frame clones and leaves some out. The table has 95,000 to 130,000 clones, 65% seen once. This clone was found a few times. The clonotype comes from a woman in her 40s in good health and CMV-seropositive. Sequencing input: PBMCs. This chain uses TRBV5-1 with TRBJ2-5; D is unresolved. This chain's CDR3 is CASSLISGGETQYF. The CDR3, as DNA: TGCGCCAGCAGCTTGATATCCGGTGGAGAGACCCAGTACTTC.